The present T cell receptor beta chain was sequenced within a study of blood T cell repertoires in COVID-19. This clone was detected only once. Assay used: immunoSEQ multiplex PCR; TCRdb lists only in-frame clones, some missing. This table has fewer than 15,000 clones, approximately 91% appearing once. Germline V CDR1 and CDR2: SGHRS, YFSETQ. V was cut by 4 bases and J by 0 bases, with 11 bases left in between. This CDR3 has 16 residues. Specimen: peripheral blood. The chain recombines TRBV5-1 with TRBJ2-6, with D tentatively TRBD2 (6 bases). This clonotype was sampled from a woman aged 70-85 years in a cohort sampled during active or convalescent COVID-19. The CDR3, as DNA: TGCGCCAGCAGCCCCGACGGGGGCTCTGGGGCCAACGTCCTGACTTTC. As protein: CASSPDGGSGANVLTF.